This TCR beta chain is drawn from a study of patients and donors after allogeneic stem cell transplantation (dated by TCRdb to about 2020). In this sample, this clonotype turned up a few times. What this receptor recognizes is not known. Base-call qualities are not available, and no considerably larger clone is one nucleotide away. Library preparation employed RT-PCR. The sample was run on a NextSeq 550. In TCRdb, the public reads were trimmed at Q25 with fastp and aligned with MiXCR, with productive beta chains retained. Duplicate CDR3 protein sequences are folded into a single record with the most common DNA and genes. The sample contains 400,000 to 500,000 distinct CDR3 sequences, 16% of them found a single time. Less than 8.5% of the sample is in the top ten clones. CDR3 length: 14 amino acids, cysteine to phenylalanine. CDR3 DNA is the only sequence kept; it has 42 bases, read in frame from the first base. Here V drops 5 bases and J drops 6 bases, and the junction holds 8 bases not matched to any gene. As encoded in the germline V gene (reference sequence), CDR1 is DFQATT while CDR2 is SNEGSKA.

The specimen was blood, either unsorted or a sorted T cell fraction (not recorded which). The sequence is built from TRBV20-1 and TRBJ2-1, and TRBD2 matches 9 of the central bases. This sequence was found in a human donor who was either an allogeneic HSCT recipient or a stem cell or donor lymphocyte infusion donor (not recorded which). It is not recorded whose cells these are; they may come from a transplant donor. The CDR3 protein sequence reads: CSAAIAGARNEQFF. The DNA sequence follows: TGCAGTGCTGCTATAGCGGGGGCCCGCAATGAGCAGTTCTTC.